This T cell receptor beta chain originates from a study of blood T cells in healthy people across ages. Germline V lookup: CDR1 SGDLS, CDR2 YYNGEE. Trimming cost V 1 base and J 2 bases; bases outside gene matches: 1. This CDR3 contains 16 residues. Study-wide results and caveats: It was held that the diversity estimates obtained from one million T cells were underestimates.

To note about this clonotype: Its antigen is unknown.

Primed by a sample-barcoded 5' primer and a J-beta primer mix, a second PCR proceeded for about 7 to 11 cycles. A single record per CDR3 protein comes from TCRdb applying MiXCR to the 5' RACE reads. The repertoire has 450,000 to 600,000 distinct CDR3 sequences, about 26% of them found once; the top ten carry about 3.3%. The sample was also reused in another study, on T cells of mothers and their children. As that report states: The whole RNA yield was converted to cDNA, approximately 1.6 ug per 15 ul.

The rearrangement links TRBV9 to TRBJ2-2, with 11 bases aligning to TRBD2. What was sequenced was blood. This TCR came from a boy aged 2 to 9 in good health. Written as DNA, the CDR3 is TGTGCCAGCAGCGTACTAGCGGGGGGAAACACCGGGGAGCTGTTTTTT. Translating it yields CASSVLAGGNTGELFF.